Each of the 16 T cell receptor beta chains below was sequenced from the same sample in a study of cytomegalovirus exposure and HLA in healthy donors. Amplification used 60 Vbeta primers and 13 Jbeta primers. Data came from immunoSEQ multiplex PCR; TCRdb stores just in-frame clones and leaves some out. The sample includes roughly 200,000 clones, over 80% of them seen just once. Sequences were obtained from PBMCs. These receptors all come from a man aged 45-60 years in good health and CMV-seronegative.

The chain has TRBV30 and TRBJ2-1; 8 bases match TRBD1. Germline loops: CDR1 GTSNPN, CDR2 SVGIG (reference sequence). The CDR3 totals 15 residues. J was trimmed by 4 bases and V by 0 bases; bases with no gene match: 5. The CDR3 nucleotides read TGTGCCTGGAGTGTACCAGGGGGCGGATACAATGAGCAGTTCTTC. Protein: CAWSVPGGGYNEQFF.

The rearrangement joins TRBV29-1 to TRBJ1-5; 8 bases align to TRBD1. Unmatched junction bases numbered 1, after V lost 4 bases and J lost 5 bases. Germline V gene sequence: CDR1 SQVTM, CDR2 ANQGSEA. The CDR3 is 12 amino acids. Written as DNA, the CDR3 is TGCAGCGTTGGGGGACAGGATCAGCCCCAGCATTTT. Translated, it gives CSVGGQDQPQHF.

The J gene is TRBJ1-1, the V gene TRBV12-5; D call uncertain. Per the germline V gene, CDR1 is LGHNT and CDR2 is FRNRAP. Trimming pared 6 bases from V and 12 bases from J, leaving 14 bases between. The length of the CDR3 is 11 residues. The CDR3 loop is CASGKVGEPFF. The CDR3 DNA follows: TGTGCTAGTGGCAAGGTTGGGGAGCCTTTCTTT. Combining the CDR3 with reference TRBV12-5 and TRBJ1-1 gives the whole variable domain DARVTQTPRHKVTEMGQEVTMRCQPILGHNTVFWYRQTMMQGLELLAYFRNRAPLDDSGMPKDRFSAEMPDATLATLKIQPSEPRDSAVYFCASGKVGEPFFGQGTRLTVV.

This clone was counted between two and nine times. The V gene is TRBV5-1, the J gene TRBJ1-3; tentatively, D is TRBD1 (5 bases). Per germline, CDR1 SGHRS and CDR2 YFSETQ. The V and J ends lost 0 bases and 0 bases respectively, with 10 bases between them. The length of the CDR3 is 16 residues. For the CDR3, the DNA is TGCGCCAGCAGCTTGGACGGGGGAATCTCTGGAAACACCATATATTTT. This codes for CASSLDGGISGNTIYF.

The CDR3 DNA follows: TGTGCCAGCAGTCGAACCGGGACTATCGACGAGCAGTACTTC. Translated, it gives CASSRTGTIDEQYF. This chain connects TRBV27 to TRBJ2-7; 7 bases map to TRBD2. The V segment lost 5 bases and the J segment 5 bases; nucleotides outside the gene matches: 9. The CDR3 is 14 amino acids. Per the germline V gene, CDR1 is MNHEY and CDR2 is SMNVEV (reference sequence).

This chain uses TRBV7-2 with TRBJ2-6; D is perhaps TRBD1 (7 bases). The germline V gene has CDR1 SGHTA and CDR2 FQGNSA. V dropped 3 bases and J dropped 0 bases, with 12 bases sitting between them. The CDR3 is 17 residues long. The CDR3 bases are TGTGCCAGCAGCTTGCAGGGGGACTTCTCTGGGGCCAACGTCCTGACTTTC. Translation gives CASSLQGDFSGANVLTF.

This clone has a handful of counts. The V gene is TRBV12-5, the J gene TRBJ1-1, with 9 bases lining up with TRBD1. There are 16 residues in the CDR3. The germline V gene has CDR1 LGHNT and CDR2 FRNRAP. J was trimmed by 4 bases and V by 9 bases; bases with no gene match: 15. This CDR3 is CASSLTGGRMGTEAFF. The CDR3 DNA follows: TGTGCTAGCTCTCTGACAGGGGGAAGAATGGGCACTGAAGCTTTCTTT.

The chain employs TRBV19 and TRBJ2-5; D is unclear. Germline CDR1 is LNHDA and CDR2 is SQIVND (reference sequence). Trimming took 3 bases from V and 1 from J, leaving 9 bases between them. This CDR3 spans 14 amino acids. CDR3 sequence (DNA): TGTGCCAGTAGTATCGGAACTATCCAAGAGACCCAGTACTTC. Protein: CASSIGTIQETQYF.

The chain combines TRBV6-5 with TRBJ1-1; D unclear. The germline V gene has CDR1 MNHEY and CDR2 SVGAGI. The V end was cut by 3 bases, the J end by 1 base, with 9 bases between. The CDR3 contains 14 residues. Here the CDR3 DNA reads TGTGCCAGCAGTTATCAGCGTTGGAACACTGAAGCTTTCTTT. Protein sequence: CASSYQRWNTEAFF.

This clone was picked up one time. J is TRBJ2-5 and V is TRBV11-3, with 8 positions matching TRBD1. This CDR3 is built from 15 residues. The V gene end was trimmed by 5 bases and the J gene end by 4 bases; junction bases not matched to a gene: 9. Germline CDR1 is SGHNT and CDR2 is YENEEA. CDR3 DNA: TGTGCCAGCAGCCTAAACCAGGGGGCTGTAGAGACCCAGTACTTC. Its translation: CASSLNQGAVETQYF.

The J gene is TRBJ2-3, the V gene TRBV7-9; a possible D gene is TRBD2 (5 bases). V shed 2 bases and J shed 6 bases, with 18 bases lying between them. This CDR3 is built from 16 residues. Germline CDR1 and CDR2: SEHNR and FQNEAQ (reference sequence). The CDR3 here is CASSLYSARRVDTQYF. DNA for the CDR3: TGTGCCAGCAGCTTATATAGCGCCAGGCGGGTCGATACGCAGTATTTT.

This rearrangement joins TRBV10-3 to TRBJ2-1, with 10 bases identical to TRBD2. V gave up 10 bases and J gave up 2 bases; unmatched junction bases: 8. This CDR3 contains 15 residues. In germline, CDR1 is ENHRY, CDR2 SYGVKD. CDR3 DNA: TGTGCCACCACCGAGCGGGGGGGCCCCTACAATGAGCAGTTCTTC. It translates to CATTERGGPYNEQFF.

The sample holds a few counts of this clone. This chain joins TRBV28 and TRBJ2-3; D might be TRBD1 (6 bases). CDR1 and CDR2 (germline): MDHEN, SYDVKM. The CDR3 extends over 14 amino acids. The germline V and J ends were trimmed by 6 bases and 2 bases, with 12 bases remaining between them. CDR3 coding DNA: TGTGCCAGCAGGAAAACAGGGCTCACAGATACGCAGTATTTT. This translates into CASRKTGLTDTQYF.

As regards this clone: The junction departs from germline at one end; a sequencing error may be responsible. The chain joins TRBV7-9 to TRBJ1-2; D is uncertain. Looked up from germline, CDR1 is SEHNR and CDR2 is FQNEAQ (reference sequence). The CDR3 consists of 13 residues. CDR3 in DNA: TGTTCCAGCAGCTTAGTCGGGAATCAAGGCTACACCTTC. Translating it yields CSSSLVGNQGYTF. Drawing the rest from reference TRBV7-9 and TRBJ1-2, the complete variable domain is DTGVSQNPRHKITKRGQNVTFRCDPISEHNRLYWYRQTLGQGPEFLTYFQNEAQLEKSRLLSDRFSAERPKGSFSTLEIQRTEQGDSAMYLCSSSLVGNQGYTFGSGTRLTVV.

The chain has TRBV15 and TRBJ2-7, with 10 positions matching TRBD2. This CDR3 contains 15 residues. The V segment lost 1 base and the J segment 0 bases; nucleotides outside the gene matches: 0. Germline CDR1 reads LNHNV; CDR2 reads YYDKDF (reference sequence). The CDR3 loop is CATSRGTSGSYEQYF. As DNA, the CDR3 is TGTGCCACCAGCAGAGGGACTAGCGGCTCCTACGAGCAGTACTTC.

V usage is TRBV7-9 and J usage is TRBJ1-2; D remains unclear. The CDR3 runs to 12 residues. Germline lookup yields CDR1 SEHNR and CDR2 FQNEAQ (reference sequence). Trimming stripped 3 bases from V and 2 bases from J, with 4 bases between. CDR3 coding DNA: TGTGCCAGCAGCTTGGAGAACTATGGCTACACCTTC. Translation: CASSLENYGYTF.